This T cell receptor beta chain was identified in a study of regulatory T cells in long-lasting Graves disease. Study outcomes and limitations: Those with persistent disease had in common more public clonotypes (fewer than 3,000) than new patients (roughly 930). Reduced TCR diversity was observed in persistent Graves' patients versus newly diagnosed patients.

Noted time point: newly diagnosed GD, antithyroid drugs for less than 3 months. Extracted RNA from PBMCs served as the source of the TCR library. Graves' disease diagnosis followed American Thyroid Association guidelines. The CDR3 runs to 15 residues. V lost 0 bases and J 1 base, leaving 10 bases between the germline ends. CDR1 is DFQATT and CDR2 is SNEGSKA in the germline V gene (reference sequence). In building TCR beta libraries, iRepertoire HTBI primers were used together with Arm-PCR of CDR3 regions. TCRdb reprocessed the multiplex PCR reads via MiXCR and lists one record per CDR3 protein. The table shows hundreds of thousands of distinct CDR3 sequences, with less than 20% occurring only once. This clonotype was recorded at least ten times. The antigen remains unidentified.

This clonotype was sampled from a female donor with Graves disease. The chain couples TRBV20-1 to TRBJ1-5; tentatively, D is TRBD1 (5 bases). Here the sequenced sample was peripheral blood mononuclear cells (PBMCs), taken at new diagnosis, from a patient treated with antithyroid drugs. CDR3 sequence: CSARDGAVSNQPQHF. The CDR3 bases are TGCAGTGCTAGAGACGGGGCGGTGAGCAATCAGCCCCAGCATTTT.